Listed below are T cell receptor beta chains from one sample, sequenced in a study of blood T cells in healthy people across ages. TCRdb reprocessed the 5' RACE reads via MiXCR and lists one record per CDR3 protein. The profile shows around 520,000 distinct CDR3 sequences, about 25% of them singletons. The data also belong to a second study, concerning T cells of mothers and their children.

Sequencing was done on a sample of blood. These receptors were taken from a boy aged 2-15 years in good health. Both conserved end residues are part of each CDR3. The D gene is left open where the match is weak. For some rows the clone size is stated as once, few or many, or as a class when expanded; others skip it.

J gene: TRBJ2-7; D gene: -; clone size: few; V gene: TRBV11-2; CDR3 protein: CASSYTGKNEQYF; CDR3 DNA: TGTGCCAGCAGCTATACAGGGAAGAACGAGCAGTACTTC
J gene: TRBJ2-1; D gene: -; clone size: -; V gene: TRBV10-3; CDR3 protein: CAISDRGSYNEQFF; CDR3 DNA: TGTGCCATCAGTGACAGGGGTTCCTACAATGAGCAGTTCTTC
J gene: TRBJ2-3; D gene: TRBD2; clone size: few; V gene: TRBV7-9; CDR3 protein: CASSAVAVLAGGRDTQYF; CDR3 DNA: TGTGCCAGCAGCGCCGTCGCGGTACTAGCGGGAGGTCGAGATACGCAGTATTTT
J gene: TRBJ2-7; D gene: -; clone size: -; V gene: TRBV2; CDR3 protein: CASQQGNERYF; CDR3 DNA: TGTGCCAGCCAACAGGGTAACGAGCGGTACTTC
J gene: TRBJ2-1; D gene: TRBD1; clone size: few; V gene: TRBV5-1; CDR3 protein: CASSSRQGPYNEQFF; CDR3 DNA: TGCGCCAGCAGCTCCAGACAGGGACCCTACAATGAGCAGTTCTTC
J gene: TRBJ2-2; D gene: TRBD2; clone size: -; V gene: TRBV6-5; CDR3 protein: CASNRLAGGPGELFF; CDR3 DNA: TGTGCCAGCAATCGACTAGCGGGGGGGCCGGGGGAGCTGTTTTTT
J gene: TRBJ2-7; D gene: TRBD2; clone size: -; V gene: TRBV10-1; CDR3 protein: CASSEGTSSEQYF; CDR3 DNA: TGCGCCAGCAGTGAAGGGACTAGTAGCGAGCAGTACTTC
J gene: TRBJ2-7; D gene: -; clone size: -; V gene: TRBV6-1; CDR3 protein: CASNDRSSYEQYF; CDR3 DNA: TGTGCCAGCAACGACAGGAGCTCCTACGAGCAGTACTTC
J gene: TRBJ2-7; D gene: -; clone size: -; V gene: TRBV4-3; CDR3 protein: CASSPRWYF; CDR3 DNA: TGCGCCAGCAGCCCCCGGTGGTACTTC
J gene: TRBJ2-7; D gene: -; clone size: -; V gene: TRBV20-1; CDR3 protein: CSARRDEALDEQYF; CDR3 DNA: TGCAGTGCTAGACGGGATGAGGCCCTCGACGAGCAGTACTTC
J gene: TRBJ2-5; D gene: -; clone size: many; V gene: TRBV2; CDR3 protein: CASSEALRGLETQYF; CDR3 DNA: TGTGCCAGCAGTGAAGCGCTTCGAGGGTTGGAGACCCAGTACTTC
J gene: TRBJ2-4; D gene: -; clone size: few; V gene: TRBV5-1; CDR3 protein: CASSLNWGAAKNIQYF; CDR3 DNA: TGCGCCAGCAGCTTGAATTGGGGGGCGGCCAAAAACATTCAGTACTTC
J gene: TRBJ1-3; D gene: -; clone size: few; V gene: TRBV14; CDR3 protein: CASSQAGSGNTIYF; CDR3 DNA: TGTGCCAGCAGCCAAGCCGGGAGTGGAAACACCATATATTTT
J gene: TRBJ2-5; D gene: TRBD2; clone size: few; V gene: TRBV19; CDR3 protein: CASIGTSGETQYF; CDR3 DNA: TGTGCCAGTATTGGGACTAGCGGAGAGACCCAGTACTTC
J gene: TRBJ1-4; D gene: TRBD1; clone size: -; V gene: TRBV4-2; CDR3 protein: CASSGRQGSEKLFF; CDR3 DNA: TGTGCCAGCAGCGGTCGACAGGGAAGTGAAAAACTGTTTTTT
J gene: TRBJ2-7; D gene: TRBD2; clone size: few; V gene: TRBV19; CDR3 protein: CASSPYRAERGRIYEQYF; CDR3 DNA: TGTGCCAGTAGTCCCTATAGGGCGGAGCGGGGGAGGATATACGAGCAGTACTTC
J gene: TRBJ2-5; D gene: TRBD1; clone size: few; V gene: TRBV15; CDR3 protein: CATSPRDRGQETQYF; CDR3 DNA: TGTGCCACCAGCCCCCGGGACAGGGGCCAAGAGACCCAGTACTTC
J gene: TRBJ2-7; D gene: TRBD1; clone size: -; V gene: TRBV27; CDR3 protein: CASSSSGRTGTYEQYF; CDR3 DNA: TGTGCCAGCAGTTCTAGTGGGCGGACAGGAACCTACGAGCAGTACTTC
J gene: TRBJ2-5; D gene: -; clone size: -; V gene: TRBV2; CDR3 protein: CASTLTGTQETQYF; CDR3 DNA: TGTGCCAGCACCTTGACCGGGACACAAGAGACCCAGTACTTC
J gene: TRBJ1-1; D gene: -; clone size: -; V gene: TRBV20-1; CDR3 protein: CSARGRTEVFF; CDR3 DNA: TGCAGTGCTAGAGGAAGAACTGAAGTTTTCTTT
J gene: TRBJ1-2; D gene: TRBD1; clone size: -; V gene: TRBV5-6; CDR3 protein: CASSPRDREGYGYTF; CDR3 DNA: TGTGCCAGCAGCCCACGGGACAGGGAGGGCTATGGCTACACCTTC
J gene: TRBJ2-5; D gene: TRBD1; clone size: -; V gene: TRBV29-1; CDR3 protein: CSIPGQYQETQYF; CDR3 DNA: TGCAGCATCCCGGGACAGTACCAAGAGACCCAGTACTTC
J gene: TRBJ1-2; D gene: TRBD1; clone size: -; V gene: TRBV10-3; CDR3 protein: CAISDPTGGAVGYTF; CDR3 DNA: TGTGCCATCAGCGACCCTACAGGGGGCGCGGTTGGCTACACCTTC
J gene: TRBJ2-1; D gene: -; clone size: -; V gene: TRBV4-2; CDR3 protein: CASSLAVHRPGDNEQFF; CDR3 DNA: TGTGCCAGCAGCCTCGCAGTCCATAGACCGGGGGACAATGAGCAGTTCTTC
J gene: TRBJ2-3; D gene: -; clone size: -; V gene: TRBV5-1; CDR3 protein: CASTTTDTQYF; CDR3 DNA: TGCGCCAGCACAACCACAGATACGCAGTATTTT
J gene: TRBJ2-7; D gene: TRBD2; clone size: -; V gene: TRBV4-1; CDR3 protein: CASSQDSGGTYEQYF; CDR3 DNA: TGCGCCAGCAGCCAAGATAGCGGGGGGACTTACGAGCAGTACTTC
J gene: TRBJ2-6; D gene: TRBD2; clone size: -; V gene: TRBV4-1; CDR3 protein: CASSQGILAGGSSGANVLTF; CDR3 DNA: TGCGCCAGCAGCCAAGGGATCTTAGCGGGCGGGAGCTCTGGGGCCAACGTCCTGACTTTC
J gene: TRBJ1-1; D gene: TRBD1; clone size: few; V gene: TRBV6-1; CDR3 protein: CASETGMNTEAFF; CDR3 DNA: TGTGCCAGCGAGACAGGGATGAACACTGAAGCTTTCTTT
J gene: TRBJ2-4; D gene: -; clone size: few; V gene: TRBV4-1; CDR3 protein: CANSQVTVGHVKNIQYF; CDR3 DNA: TGCGCCAACAGCCAAGTAACGGTCGGCCATGTCAAAAACATTCAGTACTTC
J gene: TRBJ2-7; D gene: TRBD2; clone size: -; V gene: TRBV3-1; CDR3 protein: CASSQVSSGKYEQYF; CDR3 DNA: TGTGCCAGCAGCCAAGTTAGTAGCGGGAAGTACGAGCAGTACTTC
J gene: TRBJ1-4; D gene: TRBD1; clone size: few; V gene: TRBV6-6; CDR3 protein: CASSYSQDRVDEKLFF; CDR3 DNA: TGTGCCAGCAGTTACAGCCAGGACAGGGTCGATGAAAAACTGTTTTTT
J gene: TRBJ2-3; D gene: TRBD1; clone size: few; V gene: TRBV7-3; CDR3 protein: CASSVPGQGASDTQYF; CDR3 DNA: TGTGCCAGCAGCGTACCGGGACAGGGGGCGAGCGATACGCAGTATTTT
J gene: TRBJ1-6; D gene: -; clone size: few; V gene: TRBV27; CDR3 protein: CASGFPEAGRSSPLHF; CDR3 DNA: TGTGCCAGCGGGTTTCCTGAGGCAGGGAGGAGTTCACCCCTCCACTTT
J gene: TRBJ1-1; D gene: -; clone size: -; V gene: TRBV5-1; CDR3 protein: CASQLGMNTEAFF; CDR3 DNA: TGCGCCAGCCAGCTAGGGATGAACACTGAAGCTTTCTTT
J gene: TRBJ2-2; D gene: -; clone size: many; V gene: TRBV27; CDR3 protein: CASSISPGLNTGELFF; CDR3 DNA: TGTGCCAGCAGTATATCCCCGGGACTCAACACCGGGGAGCTGTTTTTT
J gene: TRBJ2-7; D gene: -; clone size: few; V gene: TRBV4-2; CDR3 protein: CASSQVAGALGEQYF; CDR3 DNA: TGTGCCAGCAGCCAAGTTGCGGGGGCGTTAGGCGAGCAGTACTTC
J gene: TRBJ1-1; D gene: TRBD1; clone size: few; V gene: TRBV5-1; CDR3 protein: CASSGDRAEAFF; CDR3 DNA: TGCGCCAGCAGCGGTGACAGGGCTGAAGCTTTCTTT
J gene: TRBJ2-4; D gene: -; clone size: few; V gene: TRBV7-2; CDR3 protein: CASSFRGLGVWNIQYF; CDR3 DNA: TGTGCCAGCAGCTTTCGGGGTCTGGGTGTTTGGAACATTCAGTACTTC
J gene: TRBJ2-2; D gene: TRBD1; clone size: -; V gene: TRBV28; CDR3 protein: CASSLRQGSNTGELFF; CDR3 DNA: TGTGCCAGCAGCCTCCGACAGGGTTCGAACACCGGGGAGCTGTTTTTT
J gene: TRBJ1-2; D gene: TRBD1; clone size: -; V gene: TRBV12-3/TRBV12-4; CDR3 protein: CASSLTGGDGYTF; CDR3 DNA: TGTGCCAGCAGCCTGACAGGGGGCGATGGCTACACCTTC
J gene: TRBJ2-7; D gene: TRBD2; clone size: -; V gene: TRBV20-1; CDR3 protein: CSARYGTRDSYEQYF; CDR3 DNA: TGCAGCGCTAGGTATGGGACTAGGGACTCCTACGAGCAGTACTTC
J gene: TRBJ2-1; D gene: TRBD2; clone size: few; V gene: TRBV29-1; CDR3 protein: CSPWLAGGANEQFF; CDR3 DNA: TGCAGCCCCTGGCTAGCGGGAGGGGCCAATGAGCAGTTCTTC
J gene: TRBJ1-4; D gene: -; clone size: few; V gene: TRBV7-2; CDR3 protein: CASSLVASEKLFF; CDR3 DNA: TGTGCCAGCAGCTTAGTAGCGTCCGAAAAACTGTTTTTT
J gene: TRBJ2-4; D gene: -; clone size: few; V gene: TRBV6-6; CDR3 protein: CASSYGGVDKNIQYF; CDR3 DNA: TGTGCCAGCAGTTACGGGGGAGTGGACAAAAACATTCAGTACTTC
J gene: TRBJ1-1; D gene: -; clone size: -; V gene: TRBV10-3; CDR3 protein: CAIRKQGRRNTEAFF; CDR3 DNA: TGTGCCATCAGGAAACAGGGCAGGAGAAACACTGAAGCTTTCTTT
J gene: TRBJ2-7; D gene: -; clone size: few; V gene: TRBV27; CDR3 protein: CASRELRDSYEQYF; CDR3 DNA: TGTGCCAGCAGAGAGCTACGAGACTCCTACGAGCAGTACTTC